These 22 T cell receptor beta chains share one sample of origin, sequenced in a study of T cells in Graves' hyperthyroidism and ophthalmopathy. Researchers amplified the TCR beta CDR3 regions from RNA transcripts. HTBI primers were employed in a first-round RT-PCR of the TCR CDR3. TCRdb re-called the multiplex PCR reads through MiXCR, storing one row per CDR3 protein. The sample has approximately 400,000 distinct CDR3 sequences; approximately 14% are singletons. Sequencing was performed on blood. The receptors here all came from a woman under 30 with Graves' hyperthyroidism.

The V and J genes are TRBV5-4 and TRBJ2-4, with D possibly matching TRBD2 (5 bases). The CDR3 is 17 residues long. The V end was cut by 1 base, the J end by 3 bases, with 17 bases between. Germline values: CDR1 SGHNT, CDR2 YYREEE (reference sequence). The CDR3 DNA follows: TGTGCCAGCAGCTTGCTGGCCCGGGGAGAGGGCAAAAACATTCAGTACTTC. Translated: CASSLLARGEGKNIQYF.

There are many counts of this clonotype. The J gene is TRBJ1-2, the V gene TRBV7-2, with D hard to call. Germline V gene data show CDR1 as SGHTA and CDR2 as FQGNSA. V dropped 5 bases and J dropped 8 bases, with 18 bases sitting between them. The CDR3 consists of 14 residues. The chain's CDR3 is CASSDTGPLGGYTF. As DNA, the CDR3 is TGTGCCAGCAGCGATACCGGGCCCCTTGGGGGCTACACCTTC.

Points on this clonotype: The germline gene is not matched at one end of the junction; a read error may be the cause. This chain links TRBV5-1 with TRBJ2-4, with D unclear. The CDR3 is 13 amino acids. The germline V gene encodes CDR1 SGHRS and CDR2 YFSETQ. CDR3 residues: CATYRWAKNIQYF. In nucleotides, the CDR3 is TGTGCCACCTACCGATGGGCCAAAAACATTCAGTACTTC.

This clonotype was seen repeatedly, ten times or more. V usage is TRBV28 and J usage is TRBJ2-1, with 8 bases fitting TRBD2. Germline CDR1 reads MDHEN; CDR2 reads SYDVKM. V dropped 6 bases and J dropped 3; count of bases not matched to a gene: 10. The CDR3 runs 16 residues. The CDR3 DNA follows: TGTGCCAGCAGCCCCCCCGGGAGGGAAATCTACAATGAGCAGTTCTTC. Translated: CASSPPGREIYNEQFF.

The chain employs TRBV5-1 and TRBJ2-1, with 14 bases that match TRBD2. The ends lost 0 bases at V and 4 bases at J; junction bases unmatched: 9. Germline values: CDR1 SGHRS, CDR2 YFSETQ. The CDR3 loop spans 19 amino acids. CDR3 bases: TGCGCCAGCAGCTTGGGACTAGCGGGAGGGACAGGGGCATACAATGAGCAGTTCTTC. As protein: CASSLGLAGGTGAYNEQFF.

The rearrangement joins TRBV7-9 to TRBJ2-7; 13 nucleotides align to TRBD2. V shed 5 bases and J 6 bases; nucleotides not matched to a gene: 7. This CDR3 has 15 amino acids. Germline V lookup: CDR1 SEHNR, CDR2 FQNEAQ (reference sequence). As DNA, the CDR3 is TGTGCCAGCAGCAACGGACTAGCGGGAGTTCTCGAGCAGTACTTC. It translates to CASSNGLAGVLEQYF.

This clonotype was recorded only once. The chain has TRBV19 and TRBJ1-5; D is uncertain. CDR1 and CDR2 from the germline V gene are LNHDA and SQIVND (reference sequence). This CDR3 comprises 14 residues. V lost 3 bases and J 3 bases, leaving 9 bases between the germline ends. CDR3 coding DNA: TGTGCCAGTAGTATGGTCCCCAACAATCAGCCCCAGCATTTT. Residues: CASSMVPNNQPQHF.

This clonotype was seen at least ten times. The CDR3 DNA reads as TGTGCCAGCAGCTTCCCCAGGCATGAGCAGTTCTTC. Protein product: CASSFPRHEQFF. V and J are TRBV7-2 and TRBJ2-1; D remains unclear. There are 12 residues in the CDR3. The germline V gene has CDR1 SGHTA and CDR2 FQGNSA. V lost 3 bases to trimming and J lost 8 bases, with 8 bases between them.

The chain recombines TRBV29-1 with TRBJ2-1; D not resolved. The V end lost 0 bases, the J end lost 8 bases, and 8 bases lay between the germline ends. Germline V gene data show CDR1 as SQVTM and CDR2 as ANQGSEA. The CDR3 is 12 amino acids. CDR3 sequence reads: CSVEDRKDEQFF. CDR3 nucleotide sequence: TGCAGCGTTGAAGATCGAAAGGATGAGCAGTTCTTC.

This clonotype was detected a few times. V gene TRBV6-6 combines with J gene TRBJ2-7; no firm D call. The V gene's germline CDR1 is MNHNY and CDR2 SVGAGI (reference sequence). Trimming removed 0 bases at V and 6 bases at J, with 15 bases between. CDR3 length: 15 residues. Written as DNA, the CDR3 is TGTGCCAGCAGTTACTCGAAGCCCAGGCGGAGCGAGCAGTACTTC. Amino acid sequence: CASSYSKPRRSEQYF.

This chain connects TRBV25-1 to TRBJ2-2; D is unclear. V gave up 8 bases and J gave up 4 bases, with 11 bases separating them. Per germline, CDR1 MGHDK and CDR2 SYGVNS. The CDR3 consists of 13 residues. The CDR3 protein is CASLQRGTGELFF. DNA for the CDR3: TGTGCCAGCCTTCAGCGAGGCACCGGGGAGCTGTTTTTT.

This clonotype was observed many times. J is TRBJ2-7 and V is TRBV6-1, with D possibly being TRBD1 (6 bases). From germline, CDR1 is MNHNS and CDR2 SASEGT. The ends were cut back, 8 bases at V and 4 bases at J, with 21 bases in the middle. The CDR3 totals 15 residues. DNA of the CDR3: TGTGCCAGCTCTCGTCTCACGGAAGGGGGATACGAGCAGTACTTC. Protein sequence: CASSRLTEGGYEQYF.

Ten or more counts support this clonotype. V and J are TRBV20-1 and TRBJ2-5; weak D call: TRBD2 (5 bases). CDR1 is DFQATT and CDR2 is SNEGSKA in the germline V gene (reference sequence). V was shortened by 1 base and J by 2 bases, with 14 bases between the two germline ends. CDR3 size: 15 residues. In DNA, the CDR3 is TGCAGTGCTAGAGCTTTGGAGGAGGATCAAGAGACCCAGTACTTC. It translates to CSARALEEDQETQYF.

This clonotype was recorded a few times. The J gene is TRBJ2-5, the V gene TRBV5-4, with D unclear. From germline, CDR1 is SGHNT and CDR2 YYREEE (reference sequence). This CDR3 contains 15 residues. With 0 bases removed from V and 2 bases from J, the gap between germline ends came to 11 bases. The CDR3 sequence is CASSLGAIPQETQYF. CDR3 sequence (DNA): TGTGCCAGCAGCTTGGGCGCGATACCACAAGAGACCCAGTACTTC.

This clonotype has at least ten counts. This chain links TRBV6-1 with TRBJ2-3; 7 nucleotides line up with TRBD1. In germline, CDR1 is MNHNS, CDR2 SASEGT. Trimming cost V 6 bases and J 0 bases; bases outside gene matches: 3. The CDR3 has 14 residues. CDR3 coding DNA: TGTGCCAGCAGGGCGACAGGGAGCACAGATACGCAGTATTTT. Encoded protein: CASRATGSTDTQYF.

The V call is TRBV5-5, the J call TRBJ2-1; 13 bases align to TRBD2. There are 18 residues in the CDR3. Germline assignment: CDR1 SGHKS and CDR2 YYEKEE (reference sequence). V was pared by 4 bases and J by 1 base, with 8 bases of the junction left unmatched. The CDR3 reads CASSGGLAGPRSYNEQFF. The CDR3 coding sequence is TGTGCCAGCAGCGGGGGACTAGCGGGGCCGCGGTCCTACAATGAGCAGTTCTTC.

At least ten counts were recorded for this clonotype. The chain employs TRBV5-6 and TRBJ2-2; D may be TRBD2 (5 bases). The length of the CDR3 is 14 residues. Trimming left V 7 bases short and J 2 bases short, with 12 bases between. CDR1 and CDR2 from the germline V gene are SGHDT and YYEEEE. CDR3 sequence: CASEREINTGELFF. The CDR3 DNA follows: TGTGCCAGCGAAAGGGAGATCAACACCGGGGAGCTGTTTTTT.

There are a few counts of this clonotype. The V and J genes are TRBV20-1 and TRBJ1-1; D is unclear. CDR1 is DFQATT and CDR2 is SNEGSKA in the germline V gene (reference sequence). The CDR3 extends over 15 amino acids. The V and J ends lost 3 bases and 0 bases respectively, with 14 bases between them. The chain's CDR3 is CSASTIGSMNTEAFF. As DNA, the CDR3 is TGCAGTGCTAGTACGATAGGCAGCATGAACACTGAAGCTTTCTTT.

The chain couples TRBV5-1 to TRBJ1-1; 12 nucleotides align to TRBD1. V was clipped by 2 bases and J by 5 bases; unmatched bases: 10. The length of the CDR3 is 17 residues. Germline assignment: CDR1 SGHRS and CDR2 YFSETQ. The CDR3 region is CASSFYPGQGAGTEAFF. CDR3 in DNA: TGCGCCAGCAGCTTCTACCCGGGACAGGGGGCGGGTACTGAAGCTTTCTTT.

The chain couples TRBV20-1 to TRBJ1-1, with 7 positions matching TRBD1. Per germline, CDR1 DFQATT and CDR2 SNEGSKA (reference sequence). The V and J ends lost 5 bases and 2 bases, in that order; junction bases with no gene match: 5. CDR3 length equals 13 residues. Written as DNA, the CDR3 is TGCAGTGCTGCCAGGGGGAGTAACACTGAAGCTTTCTTT. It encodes CSAARGSNTEAFF.

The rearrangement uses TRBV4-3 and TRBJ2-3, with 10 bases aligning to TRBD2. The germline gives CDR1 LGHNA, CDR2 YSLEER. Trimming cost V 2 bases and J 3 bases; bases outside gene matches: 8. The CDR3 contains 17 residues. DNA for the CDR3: TGCGCCAGCAGCCAAAGGGTAGCGGGGGGCCAGACAGATACGCAGTATTTT. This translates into CASSQRVAGGQTDTQYF.

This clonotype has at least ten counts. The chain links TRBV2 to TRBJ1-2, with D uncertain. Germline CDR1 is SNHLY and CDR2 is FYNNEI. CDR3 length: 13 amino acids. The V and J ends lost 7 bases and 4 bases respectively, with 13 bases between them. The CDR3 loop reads CASTPLGVYGYTF. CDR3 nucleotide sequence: TGTGCCAGCACCCCACTTGGAGTCTATGGCTACACCTTC.